The clone carrying this TCR beta chain was counted a few times. Germline V gene lookup returns CDR1 SGHRS and CDR2 YFSETQ. V gave up 4 bases and J gave up 8 bases, with 13 bases separating them. The CDR3 runs 14 residues. The sample comes from a study of T-cell reconstitution after alpha-beta-depleted transplantation in children. During its preparation, the TCRbeta library received unique molecular identifiers. TCRdb re-analysed the PCR reads in MiXCR, keeping a single row per CDR3 protein. The sample has some 490,000 distinct CDR3 sequences; roughly an eighth are singletons. This specimen was PBMCs from the stem cell graft donor, taken from the stem cell graft. This clonotype was obtained from a human donor who donated a stem cell graft to a child with combined immunodeficiency. V gene TRBV5-1 combines with J gene TRBJ1-6, with D hard to call. This CDR3 reads CASSHGRWDSPLHF. CDR3 DNA sequence: TGCGCCAGCAGCCATGGTCGATGGGATTCACCCCTCCACTTT.